This is a list of T cell receptor beta chains from one sample in a study of cytomegalovirus exposure and HLA in healthy donors. The table came from immunoSEQ multiplex PCR; TCRdb's copy has only in-frame clones and leaves some out. The sample carries hundreds of thousands of clones, around four fifths recorded once. Sequenced sample: PBMCs. Source of these receptors: a woman under 40 in good health and CMV-seropositive. The CDR3 runs from the conserved cysteine through the conserved F or W. A D gene is named only where the DNA matches it firmly. Expanded clones get a size class; other rows say once, few or many, or leave the size out.

d_gene: .
j_gene: TRBJ2-1
v_gene: TRBV11-2
abundance: many
CDR3aa: CASSLDQGALGEQFF
CDR3nt: TGTGCCAGCAGCTTAGATCAGGGCGCTCTGGGTGAGCAGTTCTTC

d_gene: .
j_gene: TRBJ1-2
v_gene: TRBV6-1
abundance: .
CDR3aa: CASSEDTDYGYTF
CDR3nt: TGTGCCAGCAGTGAAGACACTGACTATGGCTACACCTTC

d_gene: TRBD2
j_gene: TRBJ2-1
v_gene: TRBV6-5
abundance: .
CDR3aa: CASSYGGDTGEQFF
CDR3nt: TGTGCCAGCAGTTACGGGGGGGATACGGGCGAGCAGTTCTTC

d_gene: .
j_gene: TRBJ1-1
v_gene: TRBV6-5
abundance: .
CDR3aa: CAASRGGDTEAFF
CDR3nt: TGTGCCGCCTCTAGAGGGGGGGACACTGAAGCTTTCTTT

d_gene: .
j_gene: TRBJ2-3
v_gene: TRBV7-6
abundance: .
CDR3aa: CASSLAPTDTQYF
CDR3nt: TGTGCCAGCAGCTTAGCCCCCACAGATACGCAGTATTTT

d_gene: .
j_gene: TRBJ1-1
v_gene: TRBV27
abundance: .
CDR3aa: CASSTGPEAFF
CDR3nt: TGTGCCAGCAGTACAGGGCCTGAAGCTTTCTTT

d_gene: TRBD2
j_gene: TRBJ2-3
v_gene: TRBV11-2
abundance: .
CDR3aa: CASSLDNRAGEADTQYF
CDR3nt: TGTGCCAGCAGCTTAGATAACCGAGCGGGAGAAGCAGATACGCAGTATTTT

d_gene: TRBD1
j_gene: TRBJ1-1
v_gene: TRBV6-5
abundance: .
CDR3aa: CASSRTGWTEAFF
CDR3nt: TGTGCCAGCAGTAGGACAGGGTGGACTGAAGCTTTCTTT

d_gene: .
j_gene: TRBJ2-2
v_gene: TRBV5-4
abundance: many
CDR3aa: CASSSIGVTGELFF
CDR3nt: TGTGCCAGCAGCTCGATCGGTGTCACCGGGGAGCTGTTTTTT

d_gene: TRBD2
j_gene: TRBJ2-5
v_gene: TRBV15
abundance: .
CDR3aa: CATSRGTGGKTQYF
CDR3nt: TGTGCCACCAGCAGAGGGACGGGAGGGAAGACCCAGTACTTC

d_gene: TRBD1
j_gene: TRBJ1-1
v_gene: TRBV5-1
abundance: .
CDR3aa: CASTPGGGRTEAFF
CDR3nt: TGCGCCAGCACCCCTGGAGGGGGCAGGACTGAAGCTTTCTTT

d_gene: .
j_gene: TRBJ1-5
v_gene: TRBV29-1
abundance: .
CDR3aa: CSVEVGDGNQPQHF
CDR3nt: TGCAGCGTTGAAGTTGGGGACGGCAATCAGCCCCAGCATTTT

d_gene: .
j_gene: TRBJ2-5
v_gene: TRBV7-7
abundance: .
CDR3aa: CASSPRPGWETQYF
CDR3nt: TGTGCTAGCAGCCCCCGTCCCGGATGGGAGACCCAGTACTTC

d_gene: .
j_gene: TRBJ2-7
v_gene: TRBV7-2
abundance: many
CDR3aa: CASSLGRISYEQYF
CDR3nt: TGTGCCAGCAGCCTGGGAAGGATTTCCTACGAGCAGTACTTC

d_gene: .
j_gene: TRBJ2-2
v_gene: TRBV18
abundance: .
CDR3aa: CASSPASADETGELFF
CDR3nt: TGTGCCAGCTCACCGGCGTCAGCGGATGAAACCGGGGAGCTGTTTTTT

d_gene: .
j_gene: TRBJ2-1
v_gene: TRBV29-1
abundance: .
CDR3aa: CSVESSNEQFF
CDR3nt: TGCAGCGTTGAAAGTTCGAATGAGCAGTTCTTC

d_gene: .
j_gene: TRBJ2-3
v_gene: TRBV2
abundance: .
CDR3aa: CASSVGLSTDTQYF
CDR3nt: TGTGCCAGCAGTGTCGGACTCAGCACAGATACGCAGTATTTT

d_gene: TRBD2
j_gene: TRBJ2-5
v_gene: TRBV29-1
abundance: .
CDR3aa: CSVERTSSETQYF
CDR3nt: TGCAGCGTTGAACGGACTAGCTCGGAGACCCAGTACTTC

d_gene: TRBD1
j_gene: TRBJ1-1
v_gene: TRBV13
abundance: .
CDR3aa: CASSPRDRGAEAFF
CDR3nt: TGTGCCAGCAGCCCCCGCGACAGGGGCGCTGAAGCTTTCTTT

d_gene: TRBD1
j_gene: TRBJ2-7
v_gene: TRBV2
abundance: .
CDR3aa: CASSASNRDRAFYEQYF
CDR3nt: TGTGCCAGCAGTGCTTCTAACCGGGACAGGGCTTTCTACGAGCAGTACTTC

d_gene: TRBD1
j_gene: TRBJ2-1
v_gene: TRBV5-1
abundance: .
CDR3aa: CASSKGQGNYNEQFF
CDR3nt: TGCGCCAGCAGCAAGGGACAGGGAAACTACAATGAGCAGTTCTTC

d_gene: .
j_gene: TRBJ2-1
v_gene: TRBV6-1
abundance: .
CDR3aa: CAAAISEQFF
CDR3nt: TGTGCCGCGGCTATCAGCGAGCAGTTCTTC

d_gene: TRBD1
j_gene: TRBJ2-7
v_gene: TRBV7-3
abundance: .
CDR3aa: CASSIPGTEYEQYF
CDR3nt: TGTGCCAGCAGCATCCCCGGGACAGAGTACGAGCAGTACTTC

d_gene: .
j_gene: TRBJ2-1
v_gene: TRBV2
abundance: .
CDR3aa: CASSVTSWGFF
CDR3nt: TGTGCCAGCAGTGTTACTAGCTGGGGGTTCTTC

d_gene: TRBD2
j_gene: TRBJ2-5
v_gene: TRBV7-7
abundance: .
CDR3aa: CASSLKSSGSSEQETQYF
CDR3nt: TGTGCTAGCAGCTTAAAGTCTAGCGGGAGTTCCGAGCAAGAGACCCAGTACTTC

d_gene: .
j_gene: TRBJ1-2
v_gene: TRBV2
abundance: few
CDR3aa: CASMVDGGTSYGYTF
CDR3nt: TGTGCCAGCATGGTCGACGGAGGGACCTCCTATGGCTACACCTTC

d_gene: .
j_gene: TRBJ1-1
v_gene: TRBV9
abundance: .
CDR3aa: CASSAMVNTEAFF
CDR3nt: TGTGCCAGCAGCGCAATGGTGAACACTGAAGCTTTCTTT

d_gene: TRBD1
j_gene: TRBJ1-1
v_gene: TRBV30
abundance: .
CDR3aa: CAWSEGATLFMGEAFF
CDR3nt: TGTGCCTGGAGCGAGGGGGCGACCCTCTTCATGGGTGAAGCTTTCTTT

d_gene: TRBD1
j_gene: TRBJ1-2
v_gene: TRBV30
abundance: few
CDR3aa: CAQYDRDRHGYTF
CDR3nt: TGTGCCCAGTATGACAGGGACAGGCATGGCTACACCTTC

d_gene: TRBD2
j_gene: TRBJ2-7
v_gene: TRBV6-1
abundance: few
CDR3aa: CASSEDVVSGSSEQYF
CDR3nt: TGTGCCAGCAGTGAAGATGTGGTTAGCGGGAGTTCCGAGCAGTACTTC

d_gene: TRBD1
j_gene: TRBJ2-7
v_gene: TRBV7-9
abundance: .
CDR3aa: CASSLVYDRGNEQYF
CDR3nt: TGTGCCAGCAGCTTAGTTTATGACAGGGGAAACGAGCAGTACTTC

d_gene: TRBD1
j_gene: TRBJ1-2
v_gene: TRBV4-3
abundance: once
CDR3aa: CASSQGHRGYGYTF
CDR3nt: TGCGCCAGCAGCCAAGGTCACAGGGGCTATGGCTACACCTTC

d_gene: .
j_gene: TRBJ2-1
v_gene: TRBV7-9
abundance: .
CDR3aa: CASSLTTGDSEQFF
CDR3nt: TGTGCCAGCAGCCTTACCACGGGGGATAGTGAGCAGTTCTTC

d_gene: .
j_gene: TRBJ2-3
v_gene: TRBV6-4
abundance: few
CDR3aa: CASSAGGTDTQYF
CDR3nt: TGTGCCAGCAGTGCGGGAGGCACAGATACGCAGTATTTT

d_gene: .
j_gene: TRBJ2-2
v_gene: TRBV15
abundance: .
CDR3aa: CATSRDYVNTGELFF
CDR3nt: TGTGCCACCAGCAGAGATTACGTGAACACCGGGGAGCTGTTTTTT

d_gene: TRBD2
j_gene: TRBJ2-1
v_gene: TRBV11-2
abundance: .
CDR3aa: CASSPGTSGRGGEQFF
CDR3nt: TGTGCCAGCAGCCCGGGGACTAGCGGGAGGGGGGGTGAGCAGTTCTTC

d_gene: TRBD1
j_gene: TRBJ1-1
v_gene: TRBV5-1
abundance: .
CDR3aa: CASSLPGTEEAFF
CDR3nt: TGCGCCAGCAGCTTGCCCGGGACAGAAGAAGCTTTCTTT

d_gene: TRBD1
j_gene: TRBJ1-1
v_gene: TRBV10-3
abundance: .
CDR3aa: CAISESGTGNTEAFF
CDR3nt: TGTGCCATCAGTGAGTCTGGGACAGGGAACACTGAAGCTTTCTTT

d_gene: .
j_gene: TRBJ2-3
v_gene: TRBV7-9
abundance: .
CDR3aa: CASSFAHGDTQYF
CDR3nt: TGTGCCAGCAGCTTTGCCCACGGGGATACGCAGTATTTT

d_gene: .
j_gene: TRBJ1-2
v_gene: TRBV28
abundance: .
CDR3aa: CASRTGQFDYGYTF
CDR3nt: TGTGCCAGCAGAACGGGACAATTCGACTATGGCTACACCTTC

d_gene: .
j_gene: TRBJ2-1
v_gene: TRBV27
abundance: .
CDR3aa: CASSFIRWPYNEQFF
CDR3nt: TGTGCCAGCAGTTTTATTAGATGGCCCTACAATGAGCAGTTCTTC

d_gene: .
j_gene: TRBJ1-2
v_gene: TRBV27
abundance: .
CDR3aa: CASREQGNYGYTF
CDR3nt: TGTGCCAGCAGGGAACAGGGAAACTATGGCTACACCTTC

d_gene: .
j_gene: TRBJ1-1
v_gene: TRBV10-3
abundance: .
CDR3aa: CAITKQGGNTEAFF
CDR3nt: TGTGCCATCACCAAACAGGGTGGGAACACTGAAGCTTTCTTT

d_gene: .
j_gene: TRBJ1-1
v_gene: TRBV5-6
abundance: once
CDR3aa: CASSLKGTEAFF
CDR3nt: TGTGCCAGCAGCTTGAAGGGGACTGAAGCTTTCTTT

d_gene: .
j_gene: TRBJ2-7
v_gene: TRBV14
abundance: .
CDR3aa: CASSPRFSYEQYF
CDR3nt: TGTGCCAGCAGCCCCAGGTTTTCCTACGAGCAGTACTTC

d_gene: .
j_gene: TRBJ2-2
v_gene: TRBV25-1
abundance: .
CDR3aa: CASSDLVSGELFF
CDR3nt: TGTGCCAGCAGTGATCTGGTCTCCGGGGAGCTGTTTTTT

d_gene: .
j_gene: TRBJ2-7
v_gene: TRBV20-1
abundance: .
CDR3aa: CSGLVSYEQYF
CDR3nt: TGCAGTGGATTGGTATCCTACGAGCAGTACTTC

d_gene: .
j_gene: TRBJ2-3
v_gene: TRBV6-5
abundance: .
CDR3aa: CASSYRHPTDTQYF
CDR3nt: TGTGCCAGCAGTTACCGTCACCCCACAGATACGCAGTATTTT

d_gene: .
j_gene: TRBJ1-1
v_gene: TRBV11-2
abundance: .
CDR3aa: CASSPYRDTEAFF
CDR3nt: TGTGCCAGCAGCCCTTACAGGGACACTGAAGCTTTCTTT

d_gene: .
j_gene: TRBJ2-1
v_gene: TRBV12-1
abundance: .
CDR3aa: CASSFSPRNEQFF
CDR3nt: TGTGCCAGCAGCTTTTCTCCTCGGAATGAGCAGTTCTTC

d_gene: .
j_gene: TRBJ1-2
v_gene: TRBV30
abundance: .
CDR3aa: CAWSAPEWGSRGYTF
CDR3nt: TGTGCCTGGAGTGCCCCAGAATGGGGGTCGCGTGGCTACACCTTC